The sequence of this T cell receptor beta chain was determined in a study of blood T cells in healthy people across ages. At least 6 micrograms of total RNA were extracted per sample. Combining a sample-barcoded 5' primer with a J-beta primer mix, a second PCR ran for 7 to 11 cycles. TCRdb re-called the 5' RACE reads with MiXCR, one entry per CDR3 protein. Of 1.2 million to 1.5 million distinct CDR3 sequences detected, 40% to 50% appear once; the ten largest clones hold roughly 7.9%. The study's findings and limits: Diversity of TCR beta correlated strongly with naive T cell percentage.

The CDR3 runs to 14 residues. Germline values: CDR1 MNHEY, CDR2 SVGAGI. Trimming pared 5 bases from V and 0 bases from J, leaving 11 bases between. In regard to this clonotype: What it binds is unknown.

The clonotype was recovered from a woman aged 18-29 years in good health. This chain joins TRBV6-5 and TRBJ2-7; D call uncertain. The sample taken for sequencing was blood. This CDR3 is CASSHTVSSYEQYF. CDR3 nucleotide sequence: TGTGCCAGCAGTCACACAGTTAGCTCCTACGAGCAGTACTTC.